This T cell receptor (beta chain) was recorded in a study of blood T cell repertoires in COVID-19. About the study: Sources were T cells, B-cell-depleted T cells, or PBMCs; the material itself was cDNA or gDNA.

The germline V gene has CDR1 SGDLS and CDR2 YYNGEE. V lost 4 bases and J lost 8; bases outside the gene matches: 7. The CDR3 is 13 amino acids. The repertoire was sequenced with immunoSEQ multiplex PCR; TCRdb's copy has only in-frame clones and lacks some. The profile shows 30,000 to 40,000 clones, about nine tenths of them singletons. Sequenced material: peripheral blood. The source of this sequence is a man aged 50 or older with active or convalescent COVID-19. V and J are TRBV9 and TRBJ1-2, with TRBD1 matching over 8 bases. The CDR3 region is CASSFNRGNGYTF. Here the CDR3 DNA reads TGTGCCAGCAGCTTTAACAGGGGGAACGGCTACACCTTC.